The entry below describes one T cell receptor beta chain. Its antigen is currently unknown. The CDR3 runs 17 residues. Germline V CDR1 and CDR2: MGHRA, YSYEKL. Trimming stripped 4 bases from V and 4 bases from J, with 20 bases between. This entry is derived from a study of cytomegalovirus exposure and HLA in healthy donors. Study-level findings and limits: Researchers catalogued roughly 170 TCR beta chains as cytomegalovirus-associated.

The PCR was carried out with 60 Vbeta primers and 13 Jbeta primers. Generated by immunoSEQ multiplex PCR, the TCRdb table keeps only in-frame clones and is missing some. Among some 170,000 clones listed, roughly 82% were seen once. The V and J genes are TRBV4-1 and TRBJ2-1; tentatively, D is TRBD2 (6 bases). Sequenced: PBMCs. The TCR originated in a woman between 45 and 60 years old in good health and CMV-seropositive. The CDR3: CASSRSRSTGEYNEQFF. In nucleotides, the CDR3 is TGCGCCAGCAGCCGATCAAGGTCGACGGGGGAGTACAATGAGCAGTTCTTC.